This T cell receptor beta chain was captured in a study of shared clonotypes between healthy human individuals. The overall study: Contributing individuals were two females and three males aged 18 to 49. Study-level results: How much donors shared clonotypes was expected to be affected by sequencing depth. Enrolling few donors narrowed the genetic and exposure-history diversity that was represented.

The V end lost 4 bases, the J end lost 8 bases, and 12 bases lay between the germline ends. Germline lookup yields CDR1 MRHNA and CDR2 SNTAGT. The CDR3 is 13 residues long. A note on this clone: Its antigen remains unidentified.

The data were produced by immunoSEQ multiplex PCR, yet TCRdb's version contains in-frame clones alone and is incomplete. This table has 2.3 million or so clones, 85% to 95% appearing once. The sequence came from a man younger than 35 in good health. Some clones in this sample may be carry-over from other donors' samples. The chain couples TRBV6-4 to TRBJ2-1, with D perhaps assigned TRBD1 or TRBD2 (6 bases each). Sequenced input: naive CD4+ T cells from PBMCs. Subset noted: CD45RA+ positively selected. The CDR3 protein is CASSALGGYEQFF. The CDR3 nucleotides read TGTGCCAGCAGTGCCCTAGGGGGGTATGAGCAGTTCTTC.